This T cell receptor (beta chain) was captured by sequencing in a study of shared clonotypes between healthy human individuals. Germline CDR1 and CDR2: SEHNR and FQNEAQ (reference sequence). Trimming took 6 bases from V and 1 from J, leaving 12 bases between them. CDR3 length equals 14 residues. Produced via immunoSEQ multiplex PCR; TCRdb's table is partial and in-frame only. Among 1 million to 1.3 million clones listed, around three quarters were seen once. Details on this clone: Other DNA sequences in the sample encode the same CDR3.

The clonotype was recovered from a man aged 18 to 29 in good health. Some clones in this sample may be carry-over from other donors' samples. The chain recombines TRBV7-9 with TRBJ2-5; D might be TRBD1 (5 bases). Material for sequencing was memory CD4+ T cells from PBMCs. The subset was: CD45RA-negative fraction. The CDR3 sequence is CASSRDQGQETQYF. In nucleotides, the CDR3 is TGTGCCAGCAGTCGCGATCAGGGCCAAGAGACCCAGTACTTC.